One sample yielded the 18 T cell receptor beta chains listed below, sequenced in a study of blood T cell repertoires in COVID-19. Method: immunoSEQ multiplex PCR; TCRdb's copy keeps in-frame clones and lacks some. The sample has tens of thousands of clones; approximately 84% are singletons. Sequences were obtained from peripheral blood. The receptors were sampled from a human donor in a cohort sampled during active COVID-19.

The CDR3, as DNA: TGTGCCAGCAGCTCACCTACGCTAATGTATGGCTACACCTTC. It yields the protein CASSSPTLMYGYTF. The V gene is TRBV5-5, the J gene TRBJ1-2; D ambiguous. Germline CDR1 and CDR2: SGHKS and YYEKEE (reference sequence). CDR3 length equals 14 residues. V lost 3 bases and J 5 bases, leaving 14 bases between the germline ends.

The rearrangement uses TRBV10-3 and TRBJ2-1; 8 nucleotides align to TRBD1. The CDR3 runs 13 residues. Germline CDR1 ENHRY, CDR2 SYGVKD. J lost 9 bases, V lost 10 bases, and 11 bases had no gene match. CDR3 in DNA: TGTGCCACAGACCCAGGACAGGGAGGTGAGCAGTTCTTC. Residues: CATDPGQGGEQFF.

The chain recombines TRBV5-1 with TRBJ2-1, with 9 bases aligning to TRBD2. This CDR3 has 17 residues. CDR1 is SGHRS and CDR2 is YFSETQ in the germline V gene. J lost 8 bases, V lost 6 bases, and 18 bases had no gene match. The chain's CDR3 is CASNVEPAGGRFYEQFF. CDR3 DNA sequence: TGCGCCAGCAACGTTGAGCCAGCGGGGGGCCGCTTCTATGAGCAGTTCTTC. Full variable domain (remainder filled in from reference TRBV5-1 and TRBJ2-1): KAGVTQTPRYLIKTRGQQVTLSCSPISGHRSVSWYQQTPGQGLQFLFEYFSETQRNKGNFPGRFSGRQFSNSRSEMNVSTLELGDSALYLCASNVEPAGGRFYEQFFGPGTRLTVL.

V usage is TRBV6-2 or TRBV6-3 and J usage is TRBJ2-7, with 10 nucleotides matching TRBD2. The CDR3 contains 16 residues. CDR1 is MNHEY, CDR2 SVGEGT, per germline. V lost 5 bases, J lost 0 bases, and 7 bases stayed unmatched. The CDR3 DNA sequence: TGTGCCAGCAGTGACCTAGCGGGGGATACCTCCTACGAGCAGTACTTC. It encodes CASSDLAGDTSYEQYF.

The chain combines TRBV13 with TRBJ1-5; TRBD1 matches at 7 bases. The germline V gene encodes CDR1 PRHDT and CDR2 FYEKMQ (reference sequence). This CDR3 contains 13 residues. The V segment lost 5 bases and the J segment 4 bases; nucleotides outside the gene matches: 2. CDR3 DNA: TGTGCCAGCAGCGTGGACAGGAATCAGCCCCAGCATTTT. It is translated as CASSVDRNQPQHF.

This chain joins TRBV4-3 and TRBJ2-3; TRBD1 might be the D (5 bases). Germline CDR1 is LGHNA and CDR2 is YSLEER. This CDR3 contains 13 residues. V dropped 8 bases and J dropped 3 bases, with 12 bases sitting between them. CDR3 protein: CASAPSGTDTQYF. DNA for the CDR3: TGCGCCAGCGCCCCCTCAGGGACAGATACGCAGTATTTT.

This clone was counted only a few times. V and J are TRBV28 and TRBJ1-5; D not resolved. CDR1 and CDR2 from the germline V gene are MDHEN and SYDVKM. The V end was cut by 5 bases, the J end by 4 bases, with 3 bases between. CDR3 length: 11 residues. Here the CDR3 reads CASSRNQPQHF. The CDR3 DNA sequence: TGTGCCAGCAGTCGTAATCAGCCCCAGCATTTT.

The rearrangement links TRBV10-3 to TRBJ2-6, with 10 positions matching TRBD2. The germline V gene encodes CDR1 ENHRY and CDR2 SYGVKD. The CDR3 runs 19 residues. Germline trimming cut 0 bases from V and 0 bases from J; bases unmatched to any gene: 5. The CDR3: CAISESILAGSSGANVLTF. The CDR3, as DNA: TGTGCCATCAGTGAGTCGATACTAGCGGGGAGCTCTGGGGCCAACGTCCTGACTTTC.

The J gene is TRBJ2-5, the V gene TRBV4-1, with TRBD2 matching 7 bases. The CDR3 has 15 residues. The ends lost 0 bases at V and 3 bases at J; junction bases unmatched: 4. Germline V gene lookup returns CDR1 MGHRA and CDR2 YSYEKL. The CDR3 loop is CASSQDRTREETQYF. CDR3 in DNA: TGCGCCAGCAGCCAAGATCGGACTAGGGAAGAGACCCAGTACTTC.

The CDR3 sequence: CASSLGATSEYEQYF. The DNA of the CDR3 is TGTGCCAGCAGCTTGGGTGCGACTAGCGAATACGAGCAGTACTTC. This chain connects TRBV5-4 to TRBJ2-7; 8 bases line up with TRBD2. The CDR3 length is 15 residues. V trimming: 0 bases; J trimming: 4 bases; junction bases outside the gene matches: 6. Germline V gene sequence: CDR1 SGHNT, CDR2 YYREEE (reference sequence).

V usage is TRBV13 and J usage is TRBJ2-7, with 7 bases fitting TRBD1. After removal of 5 bases from V and 5 bases from J, the junction contained 6 bases not matched to a gene. Germline CDR1 and CDR2: PRHDT and FYEKMQ (reference sequence). CDR3 size: 13 residues. CDR3 DNA: TGTGCCAGCAGCCCCGACAGGGAGAACGAGCAGTACTTC. Translating it yields CASSPDRENEQYF.

This clone was recorded a few times. V is TRBV6-4 and J is TRBJ1-1, with no clear D. Germline loops: CDR1 MRHNA, CDR2 SNTAGT. V lost 3 bases, J lost 11 bases, and 10 bases lay in between. This CDR3 contains 11 residues. The CDR3 DNA is TGTGCCAGCAGTGAGGTGAGGTATGCTTTCTTT. Its translation: CASSEVRYAFF.

This clone occurred a few times. This sequence joins TRBV5-1 and TRBJ2-7; 8 nucleotides agree with TRBD1. Germline V gene lookup returns CDR1 SGHRS and CDR2 YFSETQ. After removal of 0 bases from V and 3 bases from J, the junction contained 5 bases not matched to a gene. The CDR3 length is 15 residues. Here the CDR3 reads CASSLGRQGIYEQYF. The CDR3 DNA reads TGCGCCAGCAGCTTGGGGCGACAGGGGATCTACGAGCAGTACTTC. The complete variable domain, with remaining parts taken from reference TRBV5-1 and TRBJ2-7, reads KAGVTQTPRYLIKTRGQQVTLSCSPISGHRSVSWYQQTPGQGLQFLFEYFSETQRNKGNFPGRFSGRQFSNSRSEMNVSTLELGDSALYLCASSLGRQGIYEQYFGPGTRLTVT.

V gene TRBV6-2 or TRBV6-3 combines with J gene TRBJ1-5, with D unclear. This CDR3 region has 12 residues. Germline-derived CDR1 and CDR2 are MNHEY and SVGEGT. V shed 6 bases and J shed 6 bases, with 9 bases lying between them. The CDR3: CASSPTSQPQHF. The CDR3 DNA follows: TGTGCCAGCAGCCCAACTAGTCAGCCCCAGCATTTT.

The V and J genes are TRBV10-3 and TRBJ2-2, with TRBD1 as a possible D gene (7 bases). This CDR3 spans 15 amino acids. Deletions cut 10 bases from V and 2 bases from J, with 17 bases between. Per germline, CDR1 ENHRY and CDR2 SYGVKD. This chain's CDR3 is CASEPGGGNTGELFF. For the CDR3, the DNA is TGTGCCAGCGAGCCAGGGGGAGGAAACACCGGGGAGCTGTTTTTT.

This rearrangement joins TRBV6-2 or TRBV6-3 to TRBJ1-2; TRBD1 is a possible D gene (6 bases). Germline assignment: CDR1 MNHEY and CDR2 SVGEGT. V was clipped by 0 bases and J by 0 bases, with 23 bases between them. This CDR3 has 20 residues. The DNA of the CDR3 is TGTGCCAGCAGTTACTCGAGAAGTGGGACATCCGGGCTTGCTAACTATGGCTACACCTTC. This encodes CASSYSRSGTSGLANYGYTF.

This chain joins TRBV10-2 and TRBJ2-2, with TRBD2 identical over 12 bases. Trimming at V came to 4 bases and at J to 7 bases, leaving 7 bases not matched to a gene. The CDR3 is 16 amino acids. From germline, CDR1 is WSHSY and CDR2 SAAADI. In DNA, the CDR3 is TGCGCCAGCAGTGGCTCTAGCGGGGGGGCCCACGGGGAGCTGTTTTTT. Amino acid sequence: CASSGSSGGAHGELFF.

V and J are TRBV7-3 and TRBJ2-3; 11 nucleotides line up with TRBD2. The ends lost 4 bases at V and 0 bases at J; junction bases unmatched: 12. The CDR3 covers 19 residues. Germline assignment: CDR1 SGHTA and CDR2 FQGTGA. CDR3 in amino acids: CASSSLAGGPPPSTDTQYF. CDR3 nucleotides: TGTGCCAGCAGCTCTTTAGCGGGGGGGCCTCCCCCTAGCACAGATACGCAGTATTTT.